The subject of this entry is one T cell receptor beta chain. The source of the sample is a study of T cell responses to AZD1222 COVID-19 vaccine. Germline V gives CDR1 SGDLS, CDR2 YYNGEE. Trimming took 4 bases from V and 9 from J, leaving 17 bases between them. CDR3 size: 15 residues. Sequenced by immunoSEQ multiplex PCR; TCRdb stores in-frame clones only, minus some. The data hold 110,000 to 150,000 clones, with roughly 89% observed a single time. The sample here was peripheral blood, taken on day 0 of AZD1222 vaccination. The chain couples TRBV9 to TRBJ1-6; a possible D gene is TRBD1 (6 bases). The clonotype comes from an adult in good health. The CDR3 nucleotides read TGTGCCAGCAGCTTTAGGGGGGGTGAGGGTTCACCCCTCCACTTT. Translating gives CASSFRGGEGSPLHF.